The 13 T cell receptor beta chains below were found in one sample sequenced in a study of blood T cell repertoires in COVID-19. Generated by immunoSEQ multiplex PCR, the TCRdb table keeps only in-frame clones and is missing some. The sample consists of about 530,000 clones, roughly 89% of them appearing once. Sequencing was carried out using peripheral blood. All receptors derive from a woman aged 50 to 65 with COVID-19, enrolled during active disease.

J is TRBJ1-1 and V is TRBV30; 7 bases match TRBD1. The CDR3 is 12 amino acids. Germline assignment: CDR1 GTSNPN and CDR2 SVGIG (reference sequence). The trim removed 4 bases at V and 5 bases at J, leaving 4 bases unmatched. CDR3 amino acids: CAWTTGPTEAFF. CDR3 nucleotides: TGTGCCTGGACGACAGGGCCAACTGAAGCTTTCTTT.

The CDR3 loop is CASSHDRLAGAGNEQFF. CDR3 bases: TGTGCCAGCAGCCATGATAGACTAGCGGGGGCCGGGAATGAGCAGTTCTTC. This chain joins TRBV3-1 (or the pseudogene TRBV3-2) and TRBJ2-1, with TRBD2 matching 12 bases. The V segment lost 3 bases and the J segment 7 bases; nucleotides outside the gene matches: 10. Per germline, CDR1 LGHDT and CDR2 YNNKEL (reference sequence). The CDR3 is 17 residues long.

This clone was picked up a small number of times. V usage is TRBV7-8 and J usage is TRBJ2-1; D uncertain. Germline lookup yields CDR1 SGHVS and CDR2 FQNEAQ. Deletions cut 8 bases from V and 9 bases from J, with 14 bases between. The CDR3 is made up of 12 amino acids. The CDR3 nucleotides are TGTGCCAGCGTCGGGTTTCGGTCTGAGCAGTTCTTC. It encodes CASVGFRSEQFF.

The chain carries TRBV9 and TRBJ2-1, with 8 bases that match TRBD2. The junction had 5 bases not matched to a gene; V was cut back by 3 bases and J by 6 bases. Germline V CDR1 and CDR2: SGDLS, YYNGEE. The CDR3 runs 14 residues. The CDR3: CASSAGGGRNEQFF. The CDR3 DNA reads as TGTGCCAGCAGCGCCGGGGGGGGCCGCAATGAGCAGTTCTTC.

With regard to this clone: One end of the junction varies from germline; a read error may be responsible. The CDR3 DNA is TGTGCCAGCAGCCAGAGCATAGATACGCAGTATTTT. Residues: CASSQSIDTQYF. The chain has TRBV14 and TRBJ2-3; D is unresolved. This CDR3 is 12 amino acids long. Germline-derived CDR1 and CDR2 are SGHDN and FVKESK.

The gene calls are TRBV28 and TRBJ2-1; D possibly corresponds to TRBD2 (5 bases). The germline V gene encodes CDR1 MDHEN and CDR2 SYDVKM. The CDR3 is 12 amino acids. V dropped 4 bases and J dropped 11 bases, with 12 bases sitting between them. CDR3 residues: CASSWGAAQQFF. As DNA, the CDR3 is TGTGCCAGCAGTTGGGGAGCGGCCCAGCAGTTCTTC.

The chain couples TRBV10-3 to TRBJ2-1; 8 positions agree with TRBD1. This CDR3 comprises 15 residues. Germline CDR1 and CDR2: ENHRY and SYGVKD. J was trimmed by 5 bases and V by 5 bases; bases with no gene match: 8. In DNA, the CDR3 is TGTGCCATCAGTTTGACAGGGGAGACCAACAATGAGCAGTTCTTC. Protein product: CAISLTGETNNEQFF.

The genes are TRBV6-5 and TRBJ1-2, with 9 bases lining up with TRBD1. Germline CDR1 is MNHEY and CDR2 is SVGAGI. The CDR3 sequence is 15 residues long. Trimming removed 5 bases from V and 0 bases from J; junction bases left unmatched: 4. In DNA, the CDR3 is TGTGCCAGCAGTCCCGGGACAGGGTCTAACTATGGCTACACCTTC. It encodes CASSPGTGSNYGYTF.

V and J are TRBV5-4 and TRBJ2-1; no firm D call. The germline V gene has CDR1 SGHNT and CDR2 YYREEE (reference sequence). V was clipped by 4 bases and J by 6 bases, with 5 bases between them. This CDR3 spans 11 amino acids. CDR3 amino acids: CASSLSNEQFF. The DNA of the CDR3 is TGTGCCAGCAGCCTAAGCAATGAGCAGTTCTTC.

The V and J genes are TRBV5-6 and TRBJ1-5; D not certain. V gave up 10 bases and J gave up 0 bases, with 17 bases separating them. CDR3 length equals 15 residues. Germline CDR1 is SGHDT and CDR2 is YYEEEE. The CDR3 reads CASGGYPYSNQPQHF. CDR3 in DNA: TGTGCCTCAGGAGGGTACCCATATAGCAATCAGCCCCAGCATTTT. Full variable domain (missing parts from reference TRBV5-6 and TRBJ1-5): DAGVTQSPTHLIKTRGQQVTLRCSPKSGHDTVSWYQQALGQGPQFIFQYYEEEERQRGNFPDRFSGHQFPNYSSELNVNALLLGDSALYLCASGGYPYSNQPQHFGDGTRLSIL.

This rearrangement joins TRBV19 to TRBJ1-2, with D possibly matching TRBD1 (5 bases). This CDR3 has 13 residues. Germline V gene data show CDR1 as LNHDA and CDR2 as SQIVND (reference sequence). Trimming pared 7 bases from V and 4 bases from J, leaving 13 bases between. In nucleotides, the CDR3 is TGTGCCAGTAAGAGCAGGGCCCTCTATGGCTACACCTTC. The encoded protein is CASKSRALYGYTF.

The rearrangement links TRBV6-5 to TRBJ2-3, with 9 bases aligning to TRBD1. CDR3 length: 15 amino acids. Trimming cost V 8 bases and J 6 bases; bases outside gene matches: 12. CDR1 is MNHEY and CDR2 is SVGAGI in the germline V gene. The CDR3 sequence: CASAIGQGNGDTQYF. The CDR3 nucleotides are TGTGCCAGCGCCATAGGACAGGGGAACGGGGATACGCAGTATTTT.

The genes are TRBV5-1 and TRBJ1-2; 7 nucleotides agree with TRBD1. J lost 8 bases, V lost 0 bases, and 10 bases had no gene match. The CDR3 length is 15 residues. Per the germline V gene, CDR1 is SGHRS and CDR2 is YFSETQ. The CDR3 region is CASSLAPGGIGGYTF. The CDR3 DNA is TGCGCCAGCAGCTTGGCCCCAGGGGGGATTGGCGGCTACACCTTC.